The clone carrying this TCR beta chain has only a few counts. This record comes from a study of identical twins. TCRdb analysed the 5' RACE reads with MiXCR anew, one entry per CDR3 protein. The table has about 790,000 distinct CDR3 sequences, 15% to 20% seen once; the top ten hold around 13%. This CDR3 contains 16 residues. From germline, CDR1 is SGHAT and CDR2 FQNNGV. V gave up 2 bases and J gave up 1 base, with 13 bases separating them. These same data were also listed under a study on T cells expressing NK-cell markers. That report notes: Sorted CD3+CD56+NKG2C+, CD3+CD56+NKG2C- and CD3+CD56-NKG2C+ T cells supplied TCR beta repertoires.

The chain is built from TRBV11-2 and TRBJ2-3; possibly TRBD1 or TRBD2 for D (5 bases each). The sequence was collected from a woman aged 18-29 years in good health. Source material: PBMCs. For the CDR3, the DNA is TGTGCCAGCAGCTTAATAGCGAGACAGCGCACAGATACGCAGTATTTT. Protein sequence: CASSLIARQRTDTQYF.